The present T cell receptor beta chain was sequenced within a study of CD8 T cells in Susac syndrome. TCR beta sequencing covered blood CD8+ and CD4+ T cells. TEMRA cells were FACS-enriched, unlike CD8+ and CD4+ T cells, which were negatively isolated. Study-wide results and limits: Regarding the TCR sequencing and HLA analysis, the study admitted that a relatively small number of individuals were involved.

Regarding this clonotype: The antigen remains undetermined.

Germline assignment: CDR1 LNHNV and CDR2 YYDKDF (reference sequence). The CDR3 covers 17 residues. J lost 0 bases, V lost 3 bases, and 7 bases had no gene match. RNA was extracted with the RNeasy kit, and a quantity of about 0.45 to 1 ug was reverse transcribed using random hexamers. TCR beta CDR3 was amplified by immunoSEQ multiplex PCR. This amplification extended across 54 Vbeta and 13 Jbeta segments. One entry per CDR3 protein results from TCRdb running MiXCR on the immunoSEQ multiplex PCR reads. The data contain around 200,000 distinct CDR3 sequences, over 90% of them singletons. Sequencing was performed on CD4+ T cells from PBMCs. The source of this sequence is a human donor with multiple sclerosis. The genes are TRBV15 and TRBJ2-5, with 10 positions matching TRBD2. The CDR3 here is CATSSGPLAGNQETQYF. As DNA, the CDR3 is TGTGCCACCAGCAGTGGGCCACTAGCGGGGAACCAAGAGACCCAGTACTTC.